The 16 T cell receptor beta chains presented below share a single source sample, sequenced in a study of Graves' ophthalmopathy and Graves' hyperthyroidism. RNA served as the template for amplifying TCR beta CDR3 regions. The library came from an HTBI-primed first-round RT-PCR and a second-round multiplex PCR. TCRdb reanalysed the multiplex PCR reads using MiXCR and keeps one entry per CDR3 protein. The table lists about 620,000 distinct CDR3 sequences, 22% of them singletons. Input material: peripheral blood. These TCRs come from a young woman with stable Graves' hyperthyroidism. Some clones in this sample may be carry-over from other donors' samples.

This clonotype was seen a few times. V usage is TRBV20-1 and J usage is TRBJ1-5, with 7 bases that match TRBD1. This CDR3 has 13 residues. CDR1 and CDR2 from the germline V gene are DFQATT and SNEGSKA (reference sequence). With V trimmed by 5 bases and J by 7 bases, 8 bases remained unmatched. The CDR3 is CSADTGEGQPQHF. As DNA, the CDR3 is TGCAGTGCTGATACAGGGGAAGGGCAGCCCCAGCATTTT.

There are many counts of this clonotype. The chain uses TRBV29-1 and TRBJ2-2; TRBD1 matches at 7 bases. The ends lost 4 bases at V and 4 bases at J; junction bases unmatched: 3. CDR3 length: 13 residues. CDR1 SQVTM and CDR2 ANQGSEA come from the germline V gene. CDR3 in amino acids: CSVGRQGTGELFF. DNA for the CDR3: TGCAGCGTTGGGAGACAGGGCACCGGGGAGCTGTTTTTT.

This clonotype was recorded at least ten times. The chain combines TRBV6-1 with TRBJ2-5, with no clear D. Trimming left V 6 bases short and J 2 bases short, with 10 bases between. The V gene's germline CDR1 is MNHNS and CDR2 SASEGT. The CDR3 length is 13 residues. As DNA, the CDR3 is TGTGCCAGCAGGGACGGACCACAAGAGACCCAGTACTTC. Its protein product is CASRDGPQETQYF.

This clonotype was detected many times. V is TRBV6-2 or TRBV6-3 and J is TRBJ2-7, with 7 bases aligning to TRBD1. After removal of 5 bases from V and 2 bases from J, the junction contained 6 bases not matched to a gene. From germline, CDR1 is MNHEY and CDR2 SVGEGT. The CDR3 is 14 residues long. CDR3 sequence: CASSNGQETYEQYF. The CDR3 DNA sequence: TGTGCCAGCAGTAACGGACAGGAGACCTACGAGCAGTACTTC.

This clonotype was counted ten times or more. The genes are TRBV20-1 and TRBJ1-5; D perhaps matches TRBD1 (5 bases). Trimming shortened V by 3 bases and J by 9 bases, and 18 bases separated the two germline ends. The CDR3 spans 14 residues. In germline, CDR1 is DFQATT, CDR2 SNEGSKA (reference sequence). CDR3 sequence (DNA): TGCAGTGCTAGCGCGGGGGAGGTCGTTATGCCCCAGCATTTT. Amino acid sequence: CSASAGEVVMPQHF.

The table lists this clonotype with many counts. This sequence joins TRBV6-2 or TRBV6-3 and TRBJ2-5; tentatively, D is TRBD1 (6 bases). Trimming stripped 6 bases from V and 5 bases from J, with 13 bases between. CDR3 length equals 13 residues. The germline gives CDR1 MNHEY, CDR2 SVGEGT. The CDR3 loop reads CASRQGRVETQYF. CDR3 DNA sequence: TGTGCCAGCAGGCAGGGGCGCGTGGAGACCCAGTACTTC.

This clonotype was detected ten times or more. J is TRBJ1-1 and V is TRBV18; TRBD1 might be the D (5 bases). This CDR3 has 14 amino acids. The germline V gene has CDR1 KGHSH and CDR2 LQKENI. The ends were cut back, 2 bases at V and 5 bases at J, with 12 bases in the middle. For the CDR3, the DNA is TGTGCCAGCTCACCAGAGGTTGGGGGGACTGAAGCTTTCTTT. It is translated as CASSPEVGGTEAFF.

This clonotype was recorded at least ten times. V and J are TRBV6-1 and TRBJ1-5, with a possible D match to TRBD1 (6 bases). The CDR3 totals 15 residues. Trimming removed 3 bases at V and 3 bases at J, with 12 bases between. Germline CDR1 is MNHNS and CDR2 is SASEGT. CDR3 loop: CASSEQGIDNQPQHF. The DNA of the CDR3 is TGTGCCAGCAGTGAGCAGGGGATAGACAATCAGCCCCAGCATTTT.

The rearrangement uses TRBV12-3 or TRBV12-4 and TRBJ1-1; D remains unclear. This CDR3 comprises 13 residues. V lost 2 bases and J 10 bases, leaving 14 bases between the germline ends. CDR3 protein: CASSLTGPNGAFF. In DNA form, the CDR3 reads TGTGCCAGCAGTTTAACTGGGCCTAACGGAGCTTTCTTT.

Comment on this clonotype: This may be a read error, as it is one base from a much larger clone. This chain joins TRBV3-1 and TRBJ2-7; D assignment may be TRBD1 or TRBD2 (6 bases each). CDR3 length: 17 residues. Between the trimmed V and J ends, which lost 4 bases and 2 bases, there was a span of 21 bases. Germline V gives CDR1 LGHDT, CDR2 YNNKEL (reference sequence). In DNA form, the CDR3 reads TGTGCCAGCAGCCTAGTAGAAGGAGGGGGACCGCCCTACGAGCAGTACTTC. Translated, it gives CASSLVEGGGPPYEQYF.

This clonotype was observed many times. V and J are TRBV6-5 and TRBJ1-1; tentatively, D is TRBD1 (5 bases). Germline CDR1 and CDR2: MNHEY and SVGAGI. CDR3 length: 15 residues. With 2 bases removed from V and 5 bases from J, the gap between germline ends came to 15 bases. The CDR3, as DNA: TGTGCCAGCAGTTACCTGGGACCCCGAAGTACTGAAGCTTTCTTT. It encodes CASSYLGPRSTEAFF.

The chain links TRBV2 to TRBJ2-2, with unresolved D. The CDR3 is made up of 13 amino acids. Germline-derived CDR1 and CDR2 are SNHLY and FYNNEI. V was shortened by 6 bases and J by 1 base, with 6 bases between the two germline ends. The CDR3 DNA is TGTGCCAGCAGAAAGGAGAACACCGGGGAGCTGTTTTTT. Protein sequence: CASRKENTGELFF. Full variable domain (outside the CDR3, taken from reference TRBV2 and TRBJ2-2): EPEVTQTPSHQVTQMGQEVILRCVPISNHLYFYWYRQILGQKVEFLVSFYNNEISEKSEIFDDQFSVERPDGSNFTLKIRSTKLEDSAMYFCASRKENTGELFFGEGSRLTVL.

The chain uses TRBV11-2 and TRBJ1-1, with 12 bases aligning to TRBD1. This CDR3 has 17 amino acids. Trimming removed 5 bases from V and 1 base from J; junction bases left unmatched: 8. Per the germline V gene, CDR1 is SGHAT and CDR2 is FQNNGV. CDR3 DNA: TGTGCCAGCAGCCCCTCGGGACAGGGGGCCAGGAACACTGAAGCTTTCTTT. The encoded protein is CASSPSGQGARNTEAFF.

The chain carries TRBV6-5 and TRBJ2-2; D remains unclear. CDR3 length: 17 amino acids. Germline CDR1 MNHEY, CDR2 SVGAGI. V lost 2 bases and J 0 bases, leaving 13 bases between the germline ends. The DNA of the CDR3 is TGTGCCAGCAGTTACCGAAGGACGGTGACGAACACCGGGGAGCTGTTTTTT. The encoded protein is CASSYRRTVTNTGELFF.

Ten or more counts support this clonotype. The V and J genes are TRBV5-1 and TRBJ1-1; D gene uncertain. V was trimmed by 5 bases and J by 0 bases, leaving 8 bases between them. Germline V gene data show CDR1 as SGHRS and CDR2 as YFSETQ. This CDR3 comprises 13 residues. CDR3 in DNA: TGCGCCAGCAGTCACGGGGTGAACACTGAAGCTTTCTTT. Protein sequence: CASSHGVNTEAFF.

The sample holds many counts of this clonotype. The chain combines TRBV30 with TRBJ1-1; tentatively, D is TRBD1 (5 bases). Trimming removed 4 bases from V and 3 bases from J, with 15 bases in between. The CDR3 consists of 14 residues. From germline, CDR1 is GTSNPN and CDR2 SVGIG (reference sequence). As DNA, the CDR3 is TGTGCCTGGACCGTCGGGGGGTTGGACACTGAAGCTTTCTTT. This codes for CAWTVGGLDTEAFF.